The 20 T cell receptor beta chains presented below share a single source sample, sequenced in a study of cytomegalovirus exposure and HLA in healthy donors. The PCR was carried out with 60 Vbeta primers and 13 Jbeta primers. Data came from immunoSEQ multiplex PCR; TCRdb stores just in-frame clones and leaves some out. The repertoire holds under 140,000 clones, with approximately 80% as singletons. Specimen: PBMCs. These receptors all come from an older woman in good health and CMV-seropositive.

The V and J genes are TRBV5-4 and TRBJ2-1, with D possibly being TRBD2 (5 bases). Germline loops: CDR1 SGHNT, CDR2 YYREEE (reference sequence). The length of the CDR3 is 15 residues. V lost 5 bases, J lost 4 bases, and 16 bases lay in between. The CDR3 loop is CASRPRGSEYNEQFF. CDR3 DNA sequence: TGTGCCAGCAGGCCACGCGGGTCGGAGTACAATGAGCAGTTCTTC.

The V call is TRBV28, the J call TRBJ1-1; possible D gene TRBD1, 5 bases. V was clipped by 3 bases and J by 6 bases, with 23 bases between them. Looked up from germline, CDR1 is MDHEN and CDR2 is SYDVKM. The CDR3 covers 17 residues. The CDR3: CASSFVLGGYQHAEAFF. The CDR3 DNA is TGTGCCAGCAGTTTCGTACTCGGGGGGTACCAACACGCTGAAGCTTTCTTT.

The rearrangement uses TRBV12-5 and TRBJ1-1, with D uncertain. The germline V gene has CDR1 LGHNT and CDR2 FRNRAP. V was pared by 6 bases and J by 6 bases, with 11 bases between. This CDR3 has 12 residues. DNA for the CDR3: TGTGCTAGTGGGATAGCCGACGCTGAAGCTTTCTTT. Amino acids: CASGIADAEAFF. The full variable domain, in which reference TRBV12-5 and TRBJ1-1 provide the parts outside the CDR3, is DARVTQTPRHKVTEMGQEVTMRCQPILGHNTVFWYRQTMMQGLELLAYFRNRAPLDDSGMPKDRFSAEMPDATLATLKIQPSEPRDSAVYFCASGIADAEAFFGQGTRLTVV.

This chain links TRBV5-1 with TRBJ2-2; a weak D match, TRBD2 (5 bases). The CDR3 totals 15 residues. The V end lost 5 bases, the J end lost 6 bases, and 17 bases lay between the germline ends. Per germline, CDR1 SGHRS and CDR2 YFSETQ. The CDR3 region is CASSTLGRSPGELFF. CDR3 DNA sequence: TGCGCCAGCAGTACACTAGGTCGGAGTCCCGGGGAGCTGTTTTTT.

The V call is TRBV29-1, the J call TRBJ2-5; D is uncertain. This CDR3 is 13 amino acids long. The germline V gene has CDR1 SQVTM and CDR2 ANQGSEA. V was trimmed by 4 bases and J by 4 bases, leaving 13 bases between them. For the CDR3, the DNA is TGCAGCGTTGTTCGTCCGGGTCCAGAGACCCAGTACTTC. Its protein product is CSVVRPGPETQYF. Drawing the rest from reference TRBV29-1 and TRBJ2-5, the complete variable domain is SAVISQKPSRDICQRGTSLTIQCQVDSQVTMMFWYRQQPGQSLTLIATANQGSEATYESGFVIDKFPISRPNLTFSTLTVSNMSPEDSSIYLCSVVRPGPETQYFGPGTRLLVL.

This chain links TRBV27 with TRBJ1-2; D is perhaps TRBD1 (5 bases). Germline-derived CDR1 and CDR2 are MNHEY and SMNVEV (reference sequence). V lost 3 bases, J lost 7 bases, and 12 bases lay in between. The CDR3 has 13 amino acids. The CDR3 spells CASSFIGTRGYTF. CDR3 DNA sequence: TGTGCCAGCAGTTTTATAGGGACTCGTGGCTACACCTTC.

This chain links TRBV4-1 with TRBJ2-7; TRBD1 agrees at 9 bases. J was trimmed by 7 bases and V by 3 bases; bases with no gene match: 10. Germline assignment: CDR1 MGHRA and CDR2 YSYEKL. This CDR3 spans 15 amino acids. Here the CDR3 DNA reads TGCGCCAGCAGCCAGTTGCCGGGACAGGGTTGGGAGCAGTACTTC. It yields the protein CASSQLPGQGWEQYF.

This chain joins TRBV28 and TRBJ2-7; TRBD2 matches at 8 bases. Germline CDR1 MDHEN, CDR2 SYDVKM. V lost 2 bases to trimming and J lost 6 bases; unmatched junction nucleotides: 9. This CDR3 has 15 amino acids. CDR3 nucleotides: TGTGCCAGCAGTTTAGACGGAGCGGGAGTGGGCGAGCAGTACTTC. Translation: CASSLDGAGVGEQYF.

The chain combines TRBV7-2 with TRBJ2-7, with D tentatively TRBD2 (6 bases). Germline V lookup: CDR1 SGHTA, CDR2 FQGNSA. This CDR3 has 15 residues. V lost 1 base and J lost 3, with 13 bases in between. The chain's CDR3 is CASSLEAGTFYEQYF. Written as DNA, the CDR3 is TGTGCCAGCAGCTTAGAGGCGGGAACCTTCTACGAGCAGTACTTC.

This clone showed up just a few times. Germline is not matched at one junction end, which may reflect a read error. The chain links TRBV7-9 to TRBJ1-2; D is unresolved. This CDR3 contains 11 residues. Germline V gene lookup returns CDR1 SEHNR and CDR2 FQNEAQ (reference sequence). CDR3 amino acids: CSSSSYLGYTF. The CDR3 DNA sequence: TGTTCCAGCAGCTCGTATCTTGGCTACACCTTC. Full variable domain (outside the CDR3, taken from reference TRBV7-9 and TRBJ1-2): DTGVSQNPRHKITKRGQNVTFRCDPISEHNRLYWYRQTLGQGPEFLTYFQNEAQLEKSRLLSDRFSAERPKGSFSTLEIQRTEQGDSAMYLCSSSSYLGYTFGSGTRLTVV.

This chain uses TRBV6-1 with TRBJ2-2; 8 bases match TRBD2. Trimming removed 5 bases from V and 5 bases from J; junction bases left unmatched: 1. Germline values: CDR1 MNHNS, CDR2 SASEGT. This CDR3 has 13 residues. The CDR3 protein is CASSSGRTGELFF. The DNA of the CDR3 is TGTGCCAGCAGTAGCGGGAGAACCGGGGAGCTGTTTTTT.

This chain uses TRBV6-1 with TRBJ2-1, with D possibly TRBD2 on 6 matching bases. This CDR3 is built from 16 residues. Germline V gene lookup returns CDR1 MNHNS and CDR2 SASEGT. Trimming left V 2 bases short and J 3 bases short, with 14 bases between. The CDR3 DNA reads TGTGCCAGCAGTGAATCCCCCGGGGGAGTCTACAATGAGCAGTTCTTC. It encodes CASSESPGGVYNEQFF.

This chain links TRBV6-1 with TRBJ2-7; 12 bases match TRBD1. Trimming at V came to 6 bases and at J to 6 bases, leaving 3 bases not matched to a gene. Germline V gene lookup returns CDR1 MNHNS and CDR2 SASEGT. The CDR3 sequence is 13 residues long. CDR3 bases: TGTGCCAGCAGGGGACAGGGGGCGATCGAGCAGTACTTC. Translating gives CASRGQGAIEQYF.

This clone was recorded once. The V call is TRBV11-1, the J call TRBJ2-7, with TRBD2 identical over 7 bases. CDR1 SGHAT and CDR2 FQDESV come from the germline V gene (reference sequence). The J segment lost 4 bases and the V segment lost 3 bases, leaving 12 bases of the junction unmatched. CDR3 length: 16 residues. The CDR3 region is CASSLASGERAYEQYF. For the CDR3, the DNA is TGTGCCAGCAGCTTGGCCAGCGGGGAGCGGGCGTACGAGCAGTACTTC.

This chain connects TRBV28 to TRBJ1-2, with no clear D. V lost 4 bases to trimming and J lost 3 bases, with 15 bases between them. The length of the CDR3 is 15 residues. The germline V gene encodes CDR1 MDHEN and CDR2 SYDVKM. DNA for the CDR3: TGTGCCAGCAGTTCAGGACGGGGAAGGGACTATGGCTACACCTTC. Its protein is CASSSGRGRDYGYTF.

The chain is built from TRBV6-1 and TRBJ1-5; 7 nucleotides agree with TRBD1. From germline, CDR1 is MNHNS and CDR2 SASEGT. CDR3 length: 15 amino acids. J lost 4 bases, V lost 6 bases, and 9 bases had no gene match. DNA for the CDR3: TGTGCCAGCAGGACCGGACAGGCCGGAAATCAGCCCCAGCATTTT. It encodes CASRTGQAGNQPQHF.

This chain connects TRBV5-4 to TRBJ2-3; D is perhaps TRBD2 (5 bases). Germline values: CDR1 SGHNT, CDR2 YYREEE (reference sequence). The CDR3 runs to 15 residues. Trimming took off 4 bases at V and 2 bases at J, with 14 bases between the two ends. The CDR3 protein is CASSPGGGLTDTQYF. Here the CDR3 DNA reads TGTGCCAGCAGCCCAGGAGGAGGCCTCACAGATACGCAGTATTTT. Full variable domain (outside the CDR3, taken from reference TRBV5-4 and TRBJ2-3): ETGVTQSPTHLIKTRGQQVTLRCSSQSGHNTVSWYQQALGQGPQFIFQYYREEENGRGNFPPRFSGLQFPNYSSELNVNALELDDSALYLCASSPGGGLTDTQYFGPGTRLTVL.

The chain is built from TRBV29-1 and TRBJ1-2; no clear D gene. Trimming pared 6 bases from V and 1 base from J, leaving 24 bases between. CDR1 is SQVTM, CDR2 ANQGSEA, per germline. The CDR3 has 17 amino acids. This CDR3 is CSVYSRGPGADNYGYTF. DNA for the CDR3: TGCAGCGTCTACAGTCGAGGGCCGGGAGCCGATAACTATGGCTACACCTTC.

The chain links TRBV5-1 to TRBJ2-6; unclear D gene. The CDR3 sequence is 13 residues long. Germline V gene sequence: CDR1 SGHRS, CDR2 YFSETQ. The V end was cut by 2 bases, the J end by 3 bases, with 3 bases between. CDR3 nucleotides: TGCGCCAGCAGCTTCGGTGGGGCCAACGTCCTGACTTTC. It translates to CASSFGGANVLTF.

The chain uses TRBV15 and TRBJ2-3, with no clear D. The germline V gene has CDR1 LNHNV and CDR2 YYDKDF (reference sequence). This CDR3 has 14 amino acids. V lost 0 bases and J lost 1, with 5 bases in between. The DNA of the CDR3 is TGTGCCACCAGCAGAGATCCGGGCACAGATACGCAGTATTTT. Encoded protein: CATSRDPGTDTQYF.